The 2 T cell receptor beta chains in this list originate from one sample, sequenced in a study of OX40 agonist ivuxolimab in advanced cancers. Method: immunoSEQ multiplex PCR; TCRdb's copy keeps in-frame clones and lacks some. The sample consists of over 85,000 clones, around 90% of them appearing once. The starting material was CD4+ or CD8+ T cells sorted from blood, obtained in a trial of the OX40 agonist ivuxolimab. The receptors here all came from an adult with an advanced solid tumor such as melanoma, head and neck, liver or kidney cancer.

This chain links TRBV9 with TRBJ2-5; D uncertain. In germline, CDR1 is SGDLS, CDR2 YYNGEE. V lost 0 bases to trimming and J lost 7 bases, with 19 bases between them. The CDR3 length is 16 residues. The CDR3 DNA reads TGTGCCAGCAGCGTAGATTTCGGTAGTCCCCCTCCGACCCAGTACTTC. Its translation: CASSVDFGSPPPTQYF.

The V and J genes are TRBV5-1 and TRBJ1-1, with 7 bases aligning to TRBD1. The CDR3 is 13 amino acids. Trimming cost V 6 bases and J 3 bases; bases outside gene matches: 5. Germline V gene sequence: CDR1 SGHRS, CDR2 YFSETQ. CDR3 bases: TGCGCCAGCAATCCCACAGGGGACACTGAAGCTTTCTTT. Translated, it gives CASNPTGDTEAFF.